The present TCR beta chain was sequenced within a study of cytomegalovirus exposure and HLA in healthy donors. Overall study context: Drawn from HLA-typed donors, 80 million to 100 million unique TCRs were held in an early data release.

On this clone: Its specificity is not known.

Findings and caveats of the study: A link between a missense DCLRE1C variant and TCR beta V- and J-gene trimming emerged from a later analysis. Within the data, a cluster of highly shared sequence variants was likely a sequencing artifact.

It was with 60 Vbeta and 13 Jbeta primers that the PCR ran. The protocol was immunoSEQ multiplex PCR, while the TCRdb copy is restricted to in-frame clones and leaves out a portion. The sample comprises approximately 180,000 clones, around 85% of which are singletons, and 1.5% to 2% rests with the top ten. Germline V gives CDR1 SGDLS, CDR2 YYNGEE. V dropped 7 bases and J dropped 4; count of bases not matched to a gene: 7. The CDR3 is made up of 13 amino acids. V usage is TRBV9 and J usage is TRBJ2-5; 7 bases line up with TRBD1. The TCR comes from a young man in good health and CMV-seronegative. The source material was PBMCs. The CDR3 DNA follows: TGTGCCAGCGGAAATACAGGGGCAGAGACCCAGTACTTC. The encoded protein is CASGNTGAETQYF.